The sample holds a few counts of the clone carrying this T cell receptor beta chain. Here immunoSEQ multiplex PCR was the method, and the copy in TCRdb shows in-frame clones only, minus some. The sample lists a few thousand clones; 55% were seen once. This specimen belongs to a study of tumor-infiltrating lymphocytes in localized non-small cell lung cancer. V was cut by 5 bases and J by 2 bases, with 15 bases left in between. Germline V gives CDR1 SGHTA, CDR2 FQGNSA. The CDR3 totals 15 residues. Sequenced material: uninvolved lung tissue not adjacent to the tumor. The clonotype was recovered from a human donor with non-small cell lung cancer. The genes are TRBV7-2 and TRBJ1-2, with a tentative D call TRBD1 (5 bases). The DNA for the CDR3 is TGTGCCAGCAGCCCGGGGGGTTGGGTGAACTATGGCTACACCTTC. Translation: CASSPGGWVNYGYTF. Using reference TRBV7-2 and TRBJ1-2 for the parts outside the CDR3, the full variable domain is GAGVSQSPSNKVTEKGKDVELRCDPISGHTALYWYRQSLGQGLEFLIYFQGNSAPDKSGLPSDRFSAERTGGSVSTLTIQRTQQEDSAVYLCASSPGGWVNYGYTFGSGTRLTVV.